The sequence of this TCR beta chain was determined in a study of control samples from healthy donors and cancer patients. Trimming at V came to 8 bases and at J to 4 bases, leaving 5 bases not matched to a gene. Germline-derived CDR1 and CDR2 are SNHLY and FYNNEI. This CDR3 has 13 amino acids. This table comes from immunoSEQ multiplex PCR, and its TCRdb copy is limited to in-frame clones, with some not included. The sample contains roughly 54,000 clones, 95% to 97% of which appear only once. Sequencing input: blood. The chain links TRBV2 to TRBJ2-5; 9 nucleotides align to TRBD2. The sequence derives from a woman aged 25 to 39 in good health. The CDR3 coding sequence is TGTGCCAGCGAGCGGGGGGCCGGAGAGACCCAGTACTTC. Its protein product is CASERGAGETQYF.